These T cell receptor beta chains were read from a single sample in a study of beta chain features in type 1 diabetes. Sequenced by immunoSEQ multiplex PCR; TCRdb stores in-frame clones only, minus some. The table lists about 170,000 clones, approximately 7.8% of them singletons. Sequences were obtained from central memory CD4+ T cells from blood. Source of these receptors: a woman aged 40 to 50 with type 1 diabetes. Each CDR3 is given with its conserved first and last residue. A D gene is named only where the DNA matches it firmly. Rows may omit the clone size; those that give it use once, few, many or a size class.

j_call | v_call | d_call | clone_size | cdr3_nt | cdr3_aa
TRBJ2-3 | TRBV9 | - | - | TGTGCCAGCAGCGTAGTGGGCGTAAGCACAGATACGCAGTATTTT | CASSVVGVSTDTQYF
TRBJ1-2 | TRBV29-1 | TRBD1 | few | TGCAGCGGAACGGGACAGGGCTATGGCTACACCTTC | CSGTGQGYGYTF
TRBJ1-2 | TRBV7-9 | TRBD1 | many | TGTGCCAGCAGCAAGGGACAGGGGGACTATGGCTACACCTTC | CASSKGQGDYGYTF
TRBJ2-5 | TRBV5-4 | TRBD2 | - | TGTGCCAGCAGCCCAAGTGCCCTAGCGGGAGAGGTGACCCAGTACTTC | CASSPSALAGEVTQYF
TRBJ1-4 | TRBV4-1 | - | - | TGCGCCAGCAGCCAAGATAAGGACAGACCTAATGAAAAACTGTTTTTT | CASSQDKDRPNEKLFF
TRBJ2-3 | TRBV27 | TRBD2 | few | TGTGCCAGCAGTCCACAGCTAGCGGGCCTCTCCACAGATACGCAGTATTTT | CASSPQLAGLSTDTQYF
TRBJ1-2 | TRBV29-1 | - | - | TGCAGCGTTGAAGACGGCAGGGGAGTAGCGGGAGGCTATGGCTACACCTTC | CSVEDGRGVAGGYGYTF
TRBJ2-3 | TRBV5-6 | TRBD2 | few | TGTGCCAGCAGCTTGGGAGCGGGGGCCACAGATACGCAGTATTTT | CASSLGAGATDTQYF
TRBJ1-5 | TRBV11-1 | TRBD1 | few | TGTGCCAGCAGCTTGGGACAGGACAATCAGCCCCAGCATTTT | CASSLGQDNQPQHF
TRBJ1-2 | TRBV7-9 | - | - | TGTGCCAGCAGCTTAGCGCCCGAACCGGGGGGAGGTGGCTACACCTTC | CASSLAPEPGGGGYTF
TRBJ2-1 | TRBV7-2 | - | - | TGTGCCAGCAGTCGAGAGGCAAAACTCCACAATGAGCAGTTCTTC | CASSREAKLHNEQFF
TRBJ1-4 | TRBV29-1 | TRBD1 | - | TGCAGCGCCGAAGGACAGGAGAATGAAAAACTGTTTTTT | CSAEGQENEKLFF
TRBJ2-5 | TRBV7-3 | - | - | TGTGCCAGCAGCTTAAAGGGGTCCGAGACCCAGTACTTC | CASSLKGSETQYF
TRBJ1-3 | TRBV18 | - | few | TGTGCCAGCTCACCACAGGGGGTCTCTGGAAACACCATATATTTT | CASSPQGVSGNTIYF
TRBJ1-5 | TRBV16 | - | - | TGTGCCAGCAGCCAATCGGGGCAGTCCAATCAGCCCCAGCATTTT | CASSQSGQSNQPQHF
TRBJ1-5 | TRBV7-9 | - | few | TGTGCCAGCAGCTTAGCGGGAGGGGGTAAAGTTCAGCCCCAGCATTTT | CASSLAGGGKVQPQHF
TRBJ2-7 | TRBV27 | TRBD2 | few | TGTGCCAGCAGTTTGAGCGGGGCGGGGTACGAGCAGTACTTC | CASSLSGAGYEQYF
TRBJ2-2 | TRBV5-8 | TRBD2 | few | TGTGCCAGCAGCCCAACTAGCGGTCCGGCCGGGGAGCTGTTTTTT | CASSPTSGPAGELFF
TRBJ2-3 | TRBV7-2 | TRBD2 | few | TGTGCCAGCAGCTCGATAGCGGGAGGGGCAGATACGCAGTATTTT | CASSSIAGGADTQYF
TRBJ2-1 | TRBV15 | - | few | TGTGCCACCGGGCGGGGTGGTAATGAGCAGTTCTTC | CATGRGGNEQFF
TRBJ1-5 | TRBV2 | - | few | TGTGCCAGCGGAGAAGAGGGGGGGCCTGAACAGCCCCAGCATTTT | CASGEEGGPEQPQHF
TRBJ2-5 | TRBV7-2 | TRBD2 | few | TGTGCCAGCAGCCTAGGGAGGGACCAAGAGACCCAGTACTTC | CASSLGRDQETQYF
TRBJ1-2 | TRBV28 | TRBD1 | few | TGTGCCAGCAGTCTACAGGGGGCGTATGGCTACACCTTC | CASSLQGAYGYTF
TRBJ1-6 | TRBV20-1 | - | few | TGCAGTGCCGAGGGCAGTTCACCCCTCCACTTT | CSAEGSSPLHF
TRBJ1-1 | TRBV27 | TRBD1 | few | TGTGCCAGCAGTTTGGGACAGGGGCTAGCTTTCTTT | CASSLGQGLAFF
TRBJ1-2 | TRBV7-3 | - | few | TGTGCCAGCAGCTTGGGGCGGCAGATCTATGGCTACACCTTC | CASSLGRQIYGYTF
TRBJ1-6 | TRBV28 | - | few | TGTGCCAGCAGTGTCGGTTCCGCGGCTACTAAACCCCTCCACTTT | CASSVGSAATKPLHF
TRBJ1-2 | TRBV29-1 | - | few | TGCAGCGTTCAGGGGTCTTCTGGCTACACCTTC | CSVQGSSGYTF
TRBJ2-2 | TRBV5-1 | TRBD2 | few | TGCGCCAGCAGCGGGTCGGGACTAGCAAGCGGGGAGCTGTTTTTT | CASSGSGLASGELFF
TRBJ1-1 | TRBV5-8 | TRBD1 | - | TGTGCCAGCAGCCCGCTCAACAGGGGAAGGAACACTGAAGCTTTCTTT | CASSPLNRGRNTEAFF
TRBJ1-2 | TRBV28 | - | few | TGTGCCAGCAGCCCGCCTAGGGGAATGCTTGGCTACACCTTC | CASSPPRGMLGYTF
TRBJ1-2 | TRBV7-8 | TRBD1 | - | TGTGCCAGCAGCTTGACTGGCGGGACAGCTAACTATGGCTACACCTTC | CASSLTGGTANYGYTF
TRBJ1-1 | TRBV11-3 | - | few | TGTGCCAGCAGCTTAGATGTCCTCAGCAGGTTAAACACTGAAGCTTTCTTT | CASSLDVLSRLNTEAFF
TRBJ2-5 | TRBV18 | - | few | TGTGCCAGCTCACGGGCAGACCAAGAGACCCAGTACTTC | CASSRADQETQYF
TRBJ2-1 | TRBV18 | TRBD1 | few | TGTGCCAGCTCAATCGGGACAGGTGAATACAATGAGCAGTTCTTC | CASSIGTGEYNEQFF
TRBJ1-5 | TRBV5-1 | - | - | TGCGCCAGCAGCTCCGGCGGGAACAATCAGCCCCAGCATTTT | CASSSGGNNQPQHF
TRBJ2-1 | TRBV6-6 | TRBD1 | - | TGTGCCAGCAGCCGAGGGGGCCGGGGACGAGAGCAGTTCTTC | CASSRGGRGREQFF
TRBJ2-5 | TRBV7-2 | - | - | TGTGCCAGCAGCACGGGACATACGCAAGAGACCCAGTACTTC | CASSTGHTQETQYF
TRBJ2-1 | TRBV29-1 | - | many | TGCAGCGTTGCCGGGCCGGGGAATGAGCAGTTCTTC | CSVAGPGNEQFF
TRBJ2-2 | TRBV4-3 | TRBD1 | - | TGCGCCAGCAGTCGATCCGGGACAGGGACCGGGGAGCTGTTTTTT | CASSRSGTGTGELFF
TRBJ1-1 | TRBV6-5 | - | - | TGTGCCAGCAGTTACTCGACTCCCGGGAAAGCTTTCTTT | CASSYSTPGKAFF
TRBJ2-5 | TRBV28 | TRBD2 | - | TGTGCCAGCAGCCTGGGGACTAGCGGGGCACAAGAGACCCAGTACTTC | CASSLGTSGAQETQYF
TRBJ1-1 | TRBV7-6 | - | - | TGTGCCAGCAGCTCCTCCGGGAGCACTGAAGCTTTCTTT | CASSSSGSTEAFF
TRBJ1-2 | TRBV5-4 | - | - | TGTGCCAGCAGCTTGGGGAGGGAGCACTATGGCTACACCTTC | CASSLGREHYGYTF
TRBJ2-3 | TRBV5-4 | - | few | TGTGCCAGCAGCTCTCCACCGGGGGATACGCAGTATTTT | CASSSPPGDTQYF
TRBJ2-3 | TRBV28 | - | - | TGTGCCAGCAGTTTTGAGGCCACGGGGTCAGATACGCAGTATTTT | CASSFEATGSDTQYF
TRBJ2-5 | TRBV7-2 | - | few | TGTGCCAGCAGCTCAGAGGGGACCCAGTACTTC | CASSSEGTQYF
TRBJ2-7 | TRBV4-1 | - | - | TGCGCCAGCAGCCAATCGGGGGAATCCTACGAGCAGTACTTC | CASSQSGESYEQYF
TRBJ1-3 | TRBV11-2 | - | - | TGTGCCAGCAGCTCGGTTTCCTCTGGAAACACCATATATTTT | CASSSVSSGNTIYF
TRBJ1-4 | TRBV6-5 | TRBD1 | few | TGTGCCAGCAGTTCCGGGACAGTAGATGAAAAACTGTTTTTT | CASSSGTVDEKLFF
TRBJ2-1 | TRBV7-2 | - | many | TGTGCCAGCAGCTTAGAGACTAGTAACGATGAGCAGTTCTTC | CASSLETSNDEQFF
TRBJ2-3 | TRBV29-1 | - | few | TGCAGCGTTCGAACTGACTATCGGACAGATACGCAGTATTTT | CSVRTDYRTDTQYF
TRBJ2-1 | TRBV7-3 | - | few | TGTGCCAGCAGCTTAGTAGGGGGCAATGAGCAGTTCTTC | CASSLVGGNEQFF
TRBJ2-5 | TRBV28 | - | few | TGTGCCAGCAACTCCCCCGGGACTCGTTTAAAAGAGACCCAGTACTTC | CASNSPGTRLKETQYF
TRBJ2-3 | TRBV2 | - | few | TGTGCCACAGGCCGGGACACGGTTTCAGATACGCAGTATTTT | CATGRDTVSDTQYF
TRBJ2-3 | TRBV5-6 | TRBD1 | few | TGTGCCAGCAGCCACGGACAGGGAGCAGGAGATACGCAGTATTTT | CASSHGQGAGDTQYF